This T cell receptor beta chain was retrieved from a study of post-analysis software for immune sequencing data. Study-wide context: In terms of disease course, relapsing-remitting, secondary progressive and progressive-relapsing multiple sclerosis were included. Study-wide results and limits: Those with multiple sclerosis, the patient group, showed significantly lower normalized Chao1 diversity than controls. With TRBV5-6, TRBV5-1 and TRBV20-1 included, five TRBV segments were more frequent in patients than in controls.

In regard to this clonotype: As yet, its antigen is unknown.

This CDR3 has 14 residues. J lost 4 bases, V lost 0 bases, and 4 bases had no gene match. Germline V gene data show CDR1 as DFQATT and CDR2 as SNEGSKA (reference sequence). Libraries were made from TCR beta cDNA, and they carried unique molecular identifiers. Each batch of about 1 to 11 million T cells produced hundreds of thousands of cDNA molecules. TCRdb passed the PCR reads through MiXCR, listing each CDR3 protein once. The sample includes 150,000 or so distinct CDR3 sequences, under 40% of them seen just once. Sequences were derived from blood, sampled after autologous hematopoietic stem cell transplantation. The clonotype was recovered from a girl between 10 and 17 years old with multiple sclerosis. The chain recombines TRBV20-1 with TRBJ2-5; the match to TRBD1 covers 8 bases. CDR3 residues: CSARDRGRGETQYF. CDR3 DNA: TGCAGTGCTAGAGACAGGGGGCGCGGAGAGACCCAGTACTTC.